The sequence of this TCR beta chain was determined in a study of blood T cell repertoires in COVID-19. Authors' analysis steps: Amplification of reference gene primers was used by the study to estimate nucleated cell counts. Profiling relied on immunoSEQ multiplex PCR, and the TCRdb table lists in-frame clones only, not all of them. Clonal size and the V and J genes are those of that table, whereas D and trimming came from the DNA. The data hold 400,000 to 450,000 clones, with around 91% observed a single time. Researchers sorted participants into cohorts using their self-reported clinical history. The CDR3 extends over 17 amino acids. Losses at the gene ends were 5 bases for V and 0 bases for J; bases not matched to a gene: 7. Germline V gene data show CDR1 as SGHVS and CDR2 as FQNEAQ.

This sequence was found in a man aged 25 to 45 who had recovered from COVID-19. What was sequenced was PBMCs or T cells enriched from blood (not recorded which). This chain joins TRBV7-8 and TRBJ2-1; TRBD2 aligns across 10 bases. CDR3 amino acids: CASSKASGSVSYNEQFF. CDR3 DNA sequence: TGTGCCAGCAGCAAAGCTAGCGGGAGTGTCTCCTACAATGAGCAGTTCTTC. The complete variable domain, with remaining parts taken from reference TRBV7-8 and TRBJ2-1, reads GAGVSQSPRYKVAKRGQDVALRCDPISGHVSLFWYQQALGQGPEFLTYFQNEAQLDKSGLPSDRFFAERPEGSVSTLKIQRTQQEDSAVYLCASSKASGSVSYNEQFFGPGTRLTVL.